The clone carrying this T cell receptor (beta chain) occurred once. These data come from a study of cytomegalovirus exposure and HLA in healthy donors. The CDR3 is 15 amino acids. V lost 3 bases and J 6 bases, leaving 17 bases between the germline ends. Germline V lookup: CDR1 SGHAT, CDR2 FQNNGV. Sequencing used immunoSEQ multiplex PCR; TCRdb keeps in-frame clones, though not all of them. The sample carries tens of thousands of clones, approximately 88% recorded once. The material sequenced was PBMCs. The V call is TRBV11-2, the J call TRBJ1-1; weak D call: TRBD1 (6 bases). The clonotype comes from a woman between 18 and 29 years old in good health and CMV-seropositive. CDR3 in DNA: TGTGCCAGCAGCTTTCCGAGGACAGTTAGTCCTGAAGCTTTCTTT. Protein sequence: CASSFPRTVSPEAFF.